This T cell receptor beta chain was observed in a study of blood T cell repertoires in COVID-19. Study in general: Material from acute and convalescent COVID-19 was sourced from the United States, Italy and Spain.

The data were produced by immunoSEQ multiplex PCR, yet TCRdb's version contains in-frame clones alone and is incomplete. The profile shows fewer than 500,000 clones, more than 75% of them singletons. Study members were between 18 and 89 years old and lived in over 20 US regions. The source is a man aged 25-40 years who had recovered from COVID-19. Sequenced sample: PBMCs or T cells enriched from blood (not recorded which).

CDR3 in DNA: TGTGCCACCAAGAAAGGCGGTACCTACGAGCAGTACTTC. Protein sequence: CATKKGGTYEQYF. The chain is built from TRBV6-5 and TRBJ2-7; D is ambiguous. CDR1 and CDR2 (germline): MNHEY, SVGAGI. The CDR3 length is 13 residues. V lost 10 bases and J lost 2, with 15 bases in between.